This T cell receptor (beta chain) was profiled in a study of T cell responses to AZD1222 COVID-19 vaccine. The protocol was immunoSEQ multiplex PCR, while the TCRdb copy is restricted to in-frame clones and leaves out a portion. This table holds roughly 140,000 clones, 90% to 95% found once. V gave up 2 bases and J gave up 6 bases, with 11 bases separating them. The CDR3 is 13 amino acids. Germline V gene data show CDR1 as GTSNPN and CDR2 as SVGIG (reference sequence). Whole-study findings and limits: Two doses of AZD1222 preceded a rise in Spike-specific TCR breadth and depth. Spike-wide vaccine-associated CD4 TCRs dominated at 160-218 and 743-854.

A word on this clone: What it recognizes is unknown.

The chain combines TRBV30 with TRBJ1-5; D gene unclear. This clonotype was sampled from an adult who had recovered from COVID-19. The sample in question was peripheral blood, obtained after recovery from COVID-19. CDR3 sequence reads: CAWSPSKGQPQHF. The DNA for the CDR3 is TGTGCCTGGAGTCCTAGTAAAGGTCAGCCCCAGCATTTT.